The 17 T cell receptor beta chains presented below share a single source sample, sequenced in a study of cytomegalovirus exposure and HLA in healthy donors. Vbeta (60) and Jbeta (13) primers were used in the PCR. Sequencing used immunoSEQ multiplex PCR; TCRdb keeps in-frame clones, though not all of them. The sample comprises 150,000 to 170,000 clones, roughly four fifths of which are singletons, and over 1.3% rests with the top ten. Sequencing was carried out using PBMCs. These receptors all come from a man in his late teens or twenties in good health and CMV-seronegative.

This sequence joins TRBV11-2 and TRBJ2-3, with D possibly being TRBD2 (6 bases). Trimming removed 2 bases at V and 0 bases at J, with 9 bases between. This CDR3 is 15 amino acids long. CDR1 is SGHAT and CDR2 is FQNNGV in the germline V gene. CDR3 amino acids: CASSLRAGSTDTQYF. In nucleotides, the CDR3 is TGTGCCAGCAGCTTACGGGCGGGGAGCACAGATACGCAGTATTTT.

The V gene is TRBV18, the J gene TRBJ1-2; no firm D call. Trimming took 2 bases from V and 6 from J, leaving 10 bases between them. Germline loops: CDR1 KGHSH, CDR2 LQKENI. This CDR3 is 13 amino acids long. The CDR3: CASSPSAADGYTF. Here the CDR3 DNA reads TGTGCCAGCTCACCAAGCGCCGCCGATGGCTACACCTTC. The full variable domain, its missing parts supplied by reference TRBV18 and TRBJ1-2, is NAGVMQNPRHLVRRRGQEARLRCSPMKGHSHVYWYRQLPEEGLKFMVYLQKENIIDESGMPKERFSAEFPKEGPSILRIQQVVRGDSAAYFCASSPSAADGYTFGSGTRLTVV.

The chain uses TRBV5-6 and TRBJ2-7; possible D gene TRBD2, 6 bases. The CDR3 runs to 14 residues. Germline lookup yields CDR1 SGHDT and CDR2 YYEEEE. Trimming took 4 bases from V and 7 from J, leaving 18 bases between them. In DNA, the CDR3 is TGTGCCAGCAGCCCTGGAGGCTACCGGGGGGAGCAGTACTTC. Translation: CASSPGGYRGEQYF.

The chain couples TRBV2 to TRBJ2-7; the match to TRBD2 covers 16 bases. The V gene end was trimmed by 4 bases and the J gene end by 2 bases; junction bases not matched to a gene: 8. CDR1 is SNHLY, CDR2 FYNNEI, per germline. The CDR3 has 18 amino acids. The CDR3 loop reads CASSGAGTSGRGTYEQYF. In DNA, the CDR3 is TGTGCCAGCAGTGGGGCCGGGACTAGCGGGAGGGGGACCTACGAGCAGTACTTC.

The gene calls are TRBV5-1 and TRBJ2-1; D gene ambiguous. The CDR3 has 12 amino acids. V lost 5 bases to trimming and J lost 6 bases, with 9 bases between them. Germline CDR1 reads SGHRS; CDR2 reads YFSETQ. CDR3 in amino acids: CASRPGSNEQFF. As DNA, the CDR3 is TGCGCCAGCAGGCCAGGCAGCAATGAGCAGTTCTTC.

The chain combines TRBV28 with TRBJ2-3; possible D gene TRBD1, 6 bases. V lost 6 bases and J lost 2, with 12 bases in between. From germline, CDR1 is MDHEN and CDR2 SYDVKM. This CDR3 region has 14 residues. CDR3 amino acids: CASSKRGFTDTQYF. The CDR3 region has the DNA TGTGCCAGCAGCAAAAGGGGGTTCACAGATACGCAGTATTTT. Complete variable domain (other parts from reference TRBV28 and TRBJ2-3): DVKVTQSSRYLVKRTGEKVFLECVQDMDHENMFWYRQDPGLGLRLIYFSYDVKMKEKGDIPEGYSVSREKKERFSLILESASTNQTSMYLCASSKRGFTDTQYFGPGTRLTVL.

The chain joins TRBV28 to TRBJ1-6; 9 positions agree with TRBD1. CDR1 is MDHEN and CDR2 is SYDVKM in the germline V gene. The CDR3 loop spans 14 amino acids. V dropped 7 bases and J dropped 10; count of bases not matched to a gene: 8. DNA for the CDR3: TGTGCCAGCACCATGACAGGGGGAGGCTCACCCCTCCACTTT. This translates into CASTMTGGGSPLHF.

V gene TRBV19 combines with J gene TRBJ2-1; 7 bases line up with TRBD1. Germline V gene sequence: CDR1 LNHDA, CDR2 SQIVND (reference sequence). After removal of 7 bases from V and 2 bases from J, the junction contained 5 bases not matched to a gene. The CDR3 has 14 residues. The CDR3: CASNDRVAYNEQFF. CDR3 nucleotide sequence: TGTGCCAGTAATGACAGGGTAGCCTACAATGAGCAGTTCTTC.

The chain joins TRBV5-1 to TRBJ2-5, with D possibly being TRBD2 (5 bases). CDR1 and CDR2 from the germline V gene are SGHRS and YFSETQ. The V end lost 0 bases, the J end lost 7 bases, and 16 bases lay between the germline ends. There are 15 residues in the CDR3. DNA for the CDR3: TGCGCCAGCAGCTTGGACCTCGGCGGGCGTTCGACCCAGTACTTC. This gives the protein CASSLDLGGRSTQYF.

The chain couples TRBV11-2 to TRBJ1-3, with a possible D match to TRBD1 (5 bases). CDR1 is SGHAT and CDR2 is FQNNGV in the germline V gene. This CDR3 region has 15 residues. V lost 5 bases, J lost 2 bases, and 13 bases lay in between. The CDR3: CASSPQGGAGNTIYF. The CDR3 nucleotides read TGTGCCAGCAGCCCCCAGGGCGGGGCTGGAAACACCATATATTTT.

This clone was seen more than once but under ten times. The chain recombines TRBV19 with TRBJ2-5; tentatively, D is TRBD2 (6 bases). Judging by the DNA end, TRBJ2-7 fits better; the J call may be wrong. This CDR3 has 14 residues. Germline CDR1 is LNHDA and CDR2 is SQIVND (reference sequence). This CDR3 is CASSRSAGNYEQYF. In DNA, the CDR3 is TGTGCCAGTAGTAGGAGTGCGGGGAACTACGAGCAGTACTTC.

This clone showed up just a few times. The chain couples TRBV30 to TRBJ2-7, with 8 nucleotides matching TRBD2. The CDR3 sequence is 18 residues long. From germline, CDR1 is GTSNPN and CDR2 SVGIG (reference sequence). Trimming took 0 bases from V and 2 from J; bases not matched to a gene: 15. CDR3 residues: CAWSVLGVIGREAYEQYF. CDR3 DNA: TGTGCCTGGAGTGTACTGGGAGTGATAGGGCGGGAGGCCTACGAGCAGTACTTC.

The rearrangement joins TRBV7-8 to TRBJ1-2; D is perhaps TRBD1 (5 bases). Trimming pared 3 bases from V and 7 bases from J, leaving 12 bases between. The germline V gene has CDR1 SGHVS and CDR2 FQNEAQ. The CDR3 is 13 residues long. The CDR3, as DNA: TGTGCCAGCAGCTTTGTAGGGGAGGGTGGCTACACCTTC. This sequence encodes CASSFVGEGGYTF.

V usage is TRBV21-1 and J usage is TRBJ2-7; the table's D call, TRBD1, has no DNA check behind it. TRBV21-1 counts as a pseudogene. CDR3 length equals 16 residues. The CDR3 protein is CASSHLRTARTYEQYF. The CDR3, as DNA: TGTGCCAGCAGCCACCTACGGACAGCAAGGACCTACGAGCAGTACTTC.

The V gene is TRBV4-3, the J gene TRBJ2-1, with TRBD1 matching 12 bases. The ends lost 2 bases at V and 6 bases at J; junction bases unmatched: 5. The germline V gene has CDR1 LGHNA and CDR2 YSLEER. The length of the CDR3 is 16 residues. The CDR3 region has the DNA TGCGCCAGCAGCCAACCCGGGACAGGGGGCCTCAATGAGCAGTTCTTC. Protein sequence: CASSQPGTGGLNEQFF.

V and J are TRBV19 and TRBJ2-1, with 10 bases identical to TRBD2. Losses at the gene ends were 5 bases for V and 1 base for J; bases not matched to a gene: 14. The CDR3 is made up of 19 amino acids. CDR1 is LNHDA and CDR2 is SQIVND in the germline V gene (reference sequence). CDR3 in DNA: TGTGCCAGTAGTTATCTCCCCAGGAGGACTAGCGGTTCCTACAATGAGCAGTTCTTC. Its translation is CASSYLPRRTSGSYNEQFF.

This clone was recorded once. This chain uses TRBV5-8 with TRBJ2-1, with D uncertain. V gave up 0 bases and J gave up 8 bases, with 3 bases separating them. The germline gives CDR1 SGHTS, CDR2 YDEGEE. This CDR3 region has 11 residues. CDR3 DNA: TGTGCCAGCAGCTTGGACTATGAGCAGTTCTTC. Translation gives CASSLDYEQFF.